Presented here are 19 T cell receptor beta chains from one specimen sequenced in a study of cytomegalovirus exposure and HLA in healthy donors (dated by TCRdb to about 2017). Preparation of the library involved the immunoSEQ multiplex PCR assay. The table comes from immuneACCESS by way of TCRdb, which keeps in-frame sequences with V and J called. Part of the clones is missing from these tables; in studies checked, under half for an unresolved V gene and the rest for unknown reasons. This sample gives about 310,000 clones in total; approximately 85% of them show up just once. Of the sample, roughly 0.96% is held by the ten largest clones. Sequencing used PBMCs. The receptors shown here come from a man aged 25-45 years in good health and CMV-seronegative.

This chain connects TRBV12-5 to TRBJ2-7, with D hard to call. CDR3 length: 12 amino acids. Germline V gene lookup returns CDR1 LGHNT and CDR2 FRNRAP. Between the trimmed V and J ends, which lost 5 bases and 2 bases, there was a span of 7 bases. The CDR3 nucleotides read TGTGCTAGTGGTCCTCAGGCCTACGAGCAGTACTTC. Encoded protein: CASGPQAYEQYF.

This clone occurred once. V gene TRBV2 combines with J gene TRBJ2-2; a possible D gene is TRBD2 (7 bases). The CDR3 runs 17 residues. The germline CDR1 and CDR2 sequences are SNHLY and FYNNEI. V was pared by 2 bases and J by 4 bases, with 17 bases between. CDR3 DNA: TGTGCCAGCAGTGAACGGTTCCCGGGGGGCGCCACCGGGGAGCTGTTTTTT. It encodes CASSERFPGGATGELFF.

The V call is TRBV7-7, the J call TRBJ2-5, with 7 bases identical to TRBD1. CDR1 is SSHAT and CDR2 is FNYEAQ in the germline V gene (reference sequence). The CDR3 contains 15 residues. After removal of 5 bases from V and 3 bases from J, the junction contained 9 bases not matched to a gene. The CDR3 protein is CASSHGPTGKETQYF. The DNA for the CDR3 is TGTGCCAGCAGCCACGGCCCGACAGGGAAAGAGACCCAGTACTTC.

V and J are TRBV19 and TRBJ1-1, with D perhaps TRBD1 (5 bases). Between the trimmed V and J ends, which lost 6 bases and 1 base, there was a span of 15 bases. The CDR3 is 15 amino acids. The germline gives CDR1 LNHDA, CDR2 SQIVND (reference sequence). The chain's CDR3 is CASSQSGTQNTEAFF. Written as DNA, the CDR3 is TGTGCCAGTAGCCAATCCGGGACTCAGAACACTGAAGCTTTCTTT.

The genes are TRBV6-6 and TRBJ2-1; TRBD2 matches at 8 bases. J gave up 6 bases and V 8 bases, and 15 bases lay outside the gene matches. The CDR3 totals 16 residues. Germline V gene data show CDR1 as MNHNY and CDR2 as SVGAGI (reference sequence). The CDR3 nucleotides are TGTGCCAGCGCCGACCCCGGGAGGGGGGGAAGCAATGAGCAGTTCTTC. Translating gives CASADPGRGGSNEQFF.

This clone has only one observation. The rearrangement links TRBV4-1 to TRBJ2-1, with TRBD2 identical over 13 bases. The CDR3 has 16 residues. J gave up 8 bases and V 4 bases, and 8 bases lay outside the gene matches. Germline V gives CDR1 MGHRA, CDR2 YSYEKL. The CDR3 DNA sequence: TGCGCCAGCAGCCTTCCCACTAGCGGGGGGGCCGATGAGCAGTTCTTC. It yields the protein CASSLPTSGGADEQFF.

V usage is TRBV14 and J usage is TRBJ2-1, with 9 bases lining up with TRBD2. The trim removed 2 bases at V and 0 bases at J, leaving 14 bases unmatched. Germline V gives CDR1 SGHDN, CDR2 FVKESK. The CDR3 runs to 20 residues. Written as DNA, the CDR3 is TGTGCCAGCAGCCAATTACAGCGGGGGGCCACGACAGACTCCTACAATGAGCAGTTCTTC. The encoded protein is CASSQLQRGATTDSYNEQFF.

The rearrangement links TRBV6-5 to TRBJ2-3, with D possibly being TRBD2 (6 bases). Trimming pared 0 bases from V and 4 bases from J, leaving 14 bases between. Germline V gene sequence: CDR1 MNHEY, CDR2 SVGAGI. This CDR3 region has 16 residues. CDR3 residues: CASSYSASPGADTQYF. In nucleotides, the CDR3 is TGTGCCAGCAGTTACTCCGCCTCCCCGGGGGCAGATACGCAGTATTTT.

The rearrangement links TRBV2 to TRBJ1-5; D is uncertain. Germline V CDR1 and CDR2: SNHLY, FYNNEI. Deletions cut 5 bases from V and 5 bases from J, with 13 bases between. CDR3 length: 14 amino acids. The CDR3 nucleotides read TGTGCCAGCAGTAGGACGGGGAACTATCAGCCCCAGCATTTT. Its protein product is CASSRTGNYQPQHF.

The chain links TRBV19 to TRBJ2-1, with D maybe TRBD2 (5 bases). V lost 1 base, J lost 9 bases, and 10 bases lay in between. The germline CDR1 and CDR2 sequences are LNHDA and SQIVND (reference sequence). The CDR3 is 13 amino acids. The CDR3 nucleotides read TGTGCCAGTAGTATAGTTACCGGAGGTGAGCAGTTCTTC. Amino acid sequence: CASSIVTGGEQFF.

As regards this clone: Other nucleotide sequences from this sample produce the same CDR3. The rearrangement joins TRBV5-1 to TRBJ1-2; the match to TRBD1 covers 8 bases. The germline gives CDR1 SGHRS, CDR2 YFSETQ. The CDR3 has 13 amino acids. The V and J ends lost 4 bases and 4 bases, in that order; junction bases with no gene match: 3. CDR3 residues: CASSPGTGYGYTF. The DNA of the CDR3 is TGCGCCAGCAGCCCGGGGACAGGCTATGGCTACACCTTC.

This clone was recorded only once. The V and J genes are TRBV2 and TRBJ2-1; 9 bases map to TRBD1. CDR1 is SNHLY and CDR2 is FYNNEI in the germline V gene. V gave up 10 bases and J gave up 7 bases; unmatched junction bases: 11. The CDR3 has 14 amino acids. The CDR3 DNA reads TGTGCCACCTATTCCGGGACAGGGCGTAATGAGCAGTTCTTC. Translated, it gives CATYSGTGRNEQFF.

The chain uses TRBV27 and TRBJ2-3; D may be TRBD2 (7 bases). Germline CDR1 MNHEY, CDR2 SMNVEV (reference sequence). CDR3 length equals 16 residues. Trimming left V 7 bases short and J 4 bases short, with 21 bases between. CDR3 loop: CASTMWGGRGADTQYF. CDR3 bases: TGTGCCAGCACCATGTGGGGGGGGCGGGGTGCAGATACGCAGTATTTT.

CDR3 DNA sequence: TGTGCCAGCAGCTTAGGATGGACAGCGATCTACAATGAGCAGTTCTTC. This gives the protein CASSLGWTAIYNEQFF. The V call is TRBV7-8, the J call TRBJ2-1; possibly TRBD1 for D (6 bases). V was trimmed by 1 base and J by 3 bases, leaving 13 bases between them. Germline V lookup: CDR1 SGHVS, CDR2 FQNEAQ. This CDR3 has 16 residues.

The CDR3 sequence is CSVAGTGASVGELFF. The CDR3 coding sequence is TGCAGCGTTGCCGGGACAGGGGCCTCTGTCGGGGAGCTGTTTTTT. The chain links TRBV29-1 to TRBJ2-2, with 10 bases identical to TRBD1. This CDR3 contains 15 residues. After removal of 4 bases from V and 7 bases from J, the junction contained 9 bases not matched to a gene. The V gene's germline CDR1 is SQVTM and CDR2 ANQGSEA.

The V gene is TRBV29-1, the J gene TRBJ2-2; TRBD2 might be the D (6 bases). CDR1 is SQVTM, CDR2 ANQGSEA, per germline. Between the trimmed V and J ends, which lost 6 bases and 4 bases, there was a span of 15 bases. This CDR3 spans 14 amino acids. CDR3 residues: CSVPLAGTTGELFF. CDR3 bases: TGCAGCGTCCCCTTGGCGGGGACCACCGGGGAGCTGTTTTTT.

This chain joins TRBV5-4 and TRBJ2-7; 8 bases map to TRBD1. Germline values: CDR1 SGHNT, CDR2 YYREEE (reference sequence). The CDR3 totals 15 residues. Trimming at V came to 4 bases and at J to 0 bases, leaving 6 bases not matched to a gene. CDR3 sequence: CASSIRTGSSYEQYF. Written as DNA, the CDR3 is TGTGCCAGCAGCATCCGGACAGGGAGCTCCTACGAGCAGTACTTC.

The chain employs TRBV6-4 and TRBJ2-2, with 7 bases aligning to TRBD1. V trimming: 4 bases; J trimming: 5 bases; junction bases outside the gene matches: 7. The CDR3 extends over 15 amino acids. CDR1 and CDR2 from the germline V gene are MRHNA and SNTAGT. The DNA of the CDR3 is TGTGCCAGCAGTGCCGGGACAGATGGTACCGGGGAGCTGTTTTTT. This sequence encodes CASSAGTDGTGELFF.

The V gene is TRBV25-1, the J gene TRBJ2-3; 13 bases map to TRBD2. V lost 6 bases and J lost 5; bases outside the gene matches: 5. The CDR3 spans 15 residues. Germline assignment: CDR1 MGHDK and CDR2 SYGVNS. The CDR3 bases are TGTGCCAGCAGGACTAGCGGGGGGTTCGGAGATACGCAGTATTTT. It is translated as CASRTSGGFGDTQYF.